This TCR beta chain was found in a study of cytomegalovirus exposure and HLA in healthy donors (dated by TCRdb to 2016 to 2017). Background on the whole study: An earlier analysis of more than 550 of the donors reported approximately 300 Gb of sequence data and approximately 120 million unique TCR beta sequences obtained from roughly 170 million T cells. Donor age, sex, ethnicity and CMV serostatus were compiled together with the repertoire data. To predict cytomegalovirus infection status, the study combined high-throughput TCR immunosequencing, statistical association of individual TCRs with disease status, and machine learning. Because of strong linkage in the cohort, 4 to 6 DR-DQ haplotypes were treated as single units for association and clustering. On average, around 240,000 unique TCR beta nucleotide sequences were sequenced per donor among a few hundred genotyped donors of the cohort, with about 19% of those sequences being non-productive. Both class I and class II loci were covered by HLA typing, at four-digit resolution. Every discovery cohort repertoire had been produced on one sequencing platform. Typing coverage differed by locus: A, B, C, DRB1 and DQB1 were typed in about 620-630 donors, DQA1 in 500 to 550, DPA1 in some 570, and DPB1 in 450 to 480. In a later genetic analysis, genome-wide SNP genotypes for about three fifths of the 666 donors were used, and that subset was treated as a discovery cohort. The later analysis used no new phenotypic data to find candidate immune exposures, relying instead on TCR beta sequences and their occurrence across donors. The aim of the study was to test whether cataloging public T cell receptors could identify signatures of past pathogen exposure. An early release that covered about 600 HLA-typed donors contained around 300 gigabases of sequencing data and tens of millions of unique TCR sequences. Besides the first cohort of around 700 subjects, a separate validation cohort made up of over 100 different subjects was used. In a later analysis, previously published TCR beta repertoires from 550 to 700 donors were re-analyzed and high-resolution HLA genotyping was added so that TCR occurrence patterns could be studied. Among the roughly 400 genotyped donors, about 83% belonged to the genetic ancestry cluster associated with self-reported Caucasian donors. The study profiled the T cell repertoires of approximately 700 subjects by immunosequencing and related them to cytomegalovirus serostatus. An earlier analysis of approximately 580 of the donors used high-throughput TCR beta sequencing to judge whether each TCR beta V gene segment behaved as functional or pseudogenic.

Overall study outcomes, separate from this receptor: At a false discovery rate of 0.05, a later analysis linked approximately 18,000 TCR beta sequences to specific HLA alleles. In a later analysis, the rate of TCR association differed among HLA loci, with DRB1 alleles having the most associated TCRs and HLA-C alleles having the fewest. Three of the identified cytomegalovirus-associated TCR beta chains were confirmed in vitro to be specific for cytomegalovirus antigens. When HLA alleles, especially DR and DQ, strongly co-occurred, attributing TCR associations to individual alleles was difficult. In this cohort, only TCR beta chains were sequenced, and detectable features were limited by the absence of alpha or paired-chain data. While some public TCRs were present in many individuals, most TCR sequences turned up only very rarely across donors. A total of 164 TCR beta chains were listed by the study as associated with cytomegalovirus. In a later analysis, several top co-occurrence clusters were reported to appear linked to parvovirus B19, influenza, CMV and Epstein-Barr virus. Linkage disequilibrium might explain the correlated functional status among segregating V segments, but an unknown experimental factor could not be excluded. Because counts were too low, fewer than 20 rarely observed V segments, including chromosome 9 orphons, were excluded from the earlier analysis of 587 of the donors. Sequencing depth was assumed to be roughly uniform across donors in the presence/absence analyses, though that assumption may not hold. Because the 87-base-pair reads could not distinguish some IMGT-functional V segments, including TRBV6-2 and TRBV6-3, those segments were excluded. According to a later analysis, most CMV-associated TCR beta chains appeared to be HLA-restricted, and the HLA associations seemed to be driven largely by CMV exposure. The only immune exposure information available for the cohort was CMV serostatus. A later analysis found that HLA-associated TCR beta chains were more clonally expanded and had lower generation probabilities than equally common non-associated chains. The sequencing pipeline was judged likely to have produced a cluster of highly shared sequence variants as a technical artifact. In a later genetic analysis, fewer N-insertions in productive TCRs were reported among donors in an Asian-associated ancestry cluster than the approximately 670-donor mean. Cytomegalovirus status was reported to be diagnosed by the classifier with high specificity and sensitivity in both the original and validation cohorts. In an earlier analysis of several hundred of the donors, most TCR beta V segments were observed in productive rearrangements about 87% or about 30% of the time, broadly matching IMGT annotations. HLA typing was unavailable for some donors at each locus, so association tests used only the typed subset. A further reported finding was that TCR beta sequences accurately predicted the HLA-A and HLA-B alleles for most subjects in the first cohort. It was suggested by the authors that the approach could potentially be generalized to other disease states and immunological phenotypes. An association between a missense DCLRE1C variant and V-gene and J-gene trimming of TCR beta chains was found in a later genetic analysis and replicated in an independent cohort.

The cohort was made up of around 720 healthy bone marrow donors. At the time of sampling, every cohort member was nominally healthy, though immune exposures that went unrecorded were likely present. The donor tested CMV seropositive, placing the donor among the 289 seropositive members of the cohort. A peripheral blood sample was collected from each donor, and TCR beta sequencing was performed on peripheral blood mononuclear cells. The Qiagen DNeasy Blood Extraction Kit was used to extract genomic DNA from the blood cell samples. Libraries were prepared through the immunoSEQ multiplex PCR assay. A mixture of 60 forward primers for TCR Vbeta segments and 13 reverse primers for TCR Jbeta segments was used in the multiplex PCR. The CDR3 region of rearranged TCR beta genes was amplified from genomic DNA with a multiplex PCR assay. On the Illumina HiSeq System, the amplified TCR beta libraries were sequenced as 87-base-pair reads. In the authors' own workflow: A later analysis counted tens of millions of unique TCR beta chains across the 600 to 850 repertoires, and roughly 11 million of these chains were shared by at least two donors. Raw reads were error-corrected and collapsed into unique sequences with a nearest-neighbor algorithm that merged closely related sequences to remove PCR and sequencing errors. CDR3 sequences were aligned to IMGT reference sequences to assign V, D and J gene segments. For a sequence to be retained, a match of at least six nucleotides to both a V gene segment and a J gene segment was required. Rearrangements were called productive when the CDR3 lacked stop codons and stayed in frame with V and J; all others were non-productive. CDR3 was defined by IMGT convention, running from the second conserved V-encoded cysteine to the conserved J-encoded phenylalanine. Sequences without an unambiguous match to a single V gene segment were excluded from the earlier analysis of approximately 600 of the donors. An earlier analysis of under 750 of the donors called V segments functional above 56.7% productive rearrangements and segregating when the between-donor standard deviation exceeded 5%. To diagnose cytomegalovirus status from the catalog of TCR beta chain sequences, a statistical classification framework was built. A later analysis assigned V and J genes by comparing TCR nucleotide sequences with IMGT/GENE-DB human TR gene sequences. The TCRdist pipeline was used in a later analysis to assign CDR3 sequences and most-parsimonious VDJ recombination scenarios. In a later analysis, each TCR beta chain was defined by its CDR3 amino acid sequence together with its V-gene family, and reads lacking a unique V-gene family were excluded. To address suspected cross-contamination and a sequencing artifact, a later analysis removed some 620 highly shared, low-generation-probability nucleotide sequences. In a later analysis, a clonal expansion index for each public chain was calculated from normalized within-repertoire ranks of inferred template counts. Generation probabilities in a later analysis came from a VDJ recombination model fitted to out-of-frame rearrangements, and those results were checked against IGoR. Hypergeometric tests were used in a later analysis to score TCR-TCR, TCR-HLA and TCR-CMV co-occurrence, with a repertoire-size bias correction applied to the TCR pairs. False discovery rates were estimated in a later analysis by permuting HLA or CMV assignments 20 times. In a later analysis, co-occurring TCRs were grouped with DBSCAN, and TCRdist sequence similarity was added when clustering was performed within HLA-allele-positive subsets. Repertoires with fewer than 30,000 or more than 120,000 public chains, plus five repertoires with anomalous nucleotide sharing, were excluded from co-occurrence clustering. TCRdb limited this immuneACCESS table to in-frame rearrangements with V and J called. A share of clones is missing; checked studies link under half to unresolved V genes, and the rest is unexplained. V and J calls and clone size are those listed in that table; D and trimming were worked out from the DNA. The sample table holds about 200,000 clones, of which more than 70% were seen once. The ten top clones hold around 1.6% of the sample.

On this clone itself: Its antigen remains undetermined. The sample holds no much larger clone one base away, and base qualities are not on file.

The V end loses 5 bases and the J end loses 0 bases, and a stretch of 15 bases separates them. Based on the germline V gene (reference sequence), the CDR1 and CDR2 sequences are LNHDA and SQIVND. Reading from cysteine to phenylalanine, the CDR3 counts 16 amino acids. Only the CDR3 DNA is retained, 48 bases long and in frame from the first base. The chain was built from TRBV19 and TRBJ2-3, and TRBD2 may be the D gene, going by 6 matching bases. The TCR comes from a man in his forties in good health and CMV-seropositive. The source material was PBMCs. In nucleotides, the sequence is TGTGCCAGTAGTTCGACTAGTGCATCTAGCACAGATACGCAGTATTTT. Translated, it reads CASSSTSASSTDTQYF.